This T cell receptor (beta chain) emerged from a study of T cell responses to AZD1222 COVID-19 vaccine. In regard to this clone: Its antigen is still unknown.

V lost 3 bases, J lost 4 bases, and 4 bases stayed unmatched. In germline, CDR1 is SGHDT, CDR2 YYEEEE. This CDR3 has 14 residues. Generated by immunoSEQ multiplex PCR, the TCRdb table keeps only in-frame clones and is missing some. Of about 200,000 clones in the sample, around 88% were seen once. Study-wide points: Donors were chiefly white British, with a greater number of females, and clonal diversity was perhaps underestimated. Reports say nearly half of spike-specific TCRs go after unmutated variant regions. Across the whole spike, CD4 TCRs peaked at regions 160-218 and 743-854.

Sequenced here: peripheral blood, sampled on day 0 of AZD1222 vaccination. This TCR derives from an adult in good health. V is TRBV5-6 and J is TRBJ1-2, with 9 positions matching TRBD1. In DNA, the CDR3 is TGTGCCAGCAGCTGGGGACAGGGTGTCTATGGCTACACCTTC. Translated, it gives CASSWGQGVYGYTF.